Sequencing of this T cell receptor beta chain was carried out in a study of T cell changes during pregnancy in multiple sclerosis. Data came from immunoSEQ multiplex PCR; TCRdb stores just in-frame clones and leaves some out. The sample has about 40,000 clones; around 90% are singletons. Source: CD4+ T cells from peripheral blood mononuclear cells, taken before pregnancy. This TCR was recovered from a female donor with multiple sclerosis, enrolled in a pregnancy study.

Here the CDR3 reads CASSRQRGPNTGELFF. The CDR3 DNA follows: TGTGCCAGCAGCCGTCAGCGGGGGCCGAACACCGGGGAGCTGTTTTTT. The chain has TRBV7-2 and TRBJ2-2; TRBD2 aligns across 8 bases. The CDR3 spans 16 residues. Germline V lookup: CDR1 SGHTA, CDR2 FQGNSA. Trimming at V came to 5 bases and at J to 0 bases, leaving 5 bases not matched to a gene.